These 8 T cell receptor beta chains came from one sample sequenced in a study of T cell repertoires in cytomegalovirus infection. TCRdb used MiXCR to reprocess the reads, holding one entry per CDR3 protein. The sample has about 180,000 distinct CDR3 sequences, roughly an eighth seen once. The specimen sequenced was PBMCs. The origin of the receptors is a human donor in good health (CMV status not recorded). Some clones in this sample may be carry-over from other donors' samples.

This clonotype was recorded many times. The rearrangement links TRBV7-2 to TRBJ1-1; a weak D match, TRBD1 (6 bases). V lost 11 bases, J lost 5 bases, and 36 bases lay in between. The CDR3 spans 19 residues. The germline V gene has CDR1 SGHTA and CDR2 FQGNSA. This chain's CDR3 is CAVQLGGADSSTRTTEAFF. CDR3 sequence (DNA): TGTGCCGTACAGCTCGGGGGGGCGGACTCCAGTACACGAACTACTGAAGCTTTCTTT.

The chain joins TRBV12-3 or TRBV12-4 to TRBJ2-3; TRBD2 matches at 10 bases. CDR3 length equals 16 residues. J was trimmed by 6 bases and V by 5 bases; bases with no gene match: 11. The CDR3 sequence: CASSPFGAGGLDTQYF. As DNA, the CDR3 is TGTGCCAGCAGTCCCTTCGGAGCGGGGGGGCTTGATACGCAGTATTTT.

The rearrangement joins TRBV7-9 to TRBJ1-1; 8 nucleotides match TRBD1. V dropped 6 bases and J dropped 0; count of bases not matched to a gene: 6. The CDR3 is 15 amino acids. CDR1 SEHNR and CDR2 FQNEAQ come from the germline V gene (reference sequence). Here the CDR3 DNA reads TGTGCCAGCAGACGAGGACAGGGTATGAACACTGAAGCTTTCTTT. Protein: CASRRGQGMNTEAFF.

This sequence joins TRBV13 and TRBJ2-1; 8 nucleotides match TRBD2. The trim removed 5 bases at V and 8 bases at J, leaving 14 bases unmatched. The length of the CDR3 is 16 residues. CDR1 and CDR2 from the germline V gene are PRHDT and FYEKMQ (reference sequence). This chain's CDR3 is CASSEGLATFGDEQFF. DNA for the CDR3: TGTGCCAGCAGCGAAGGACTAGCAACCTTTGGTGATGAGCAGTTCTTC.

The chain combines TRBV27 with TRBJ1-6, with D hard to call. The CDR3 is 15 amino acids. Trimming took off 5 bases at V and 2 bases at J, with 10 bases between the two ends. Germline CDR1 and CDR2: MNHEY and SMNVEV (reference sequence). CDR3: CASSDRQPYNSPLHF. For the CDR3, the DNA is TGTGCCAGCAGTGACCGACAACCCTATAATTCACCCCTCCACTTT.

This clonotype was detected only a few times. V is TRBV20-1 and J is TRBJ2-7; 10 bases map to TRBD1. The trim removed 3 bases at V and 9 bases at J, leaving 14 bases unmatched. This CDR3 comprises 15 residues. CDR1 is DFQATT, CDR2 SNEGSKA, per germline (reference sequence). The CDR3: CSARAPGTGANGQYF. The CDR3 region has the DNA TGCAGTGCTAGGGCGCCCGGGACAGGGGCAAATGGGCAGTACTTC.

This clonotype was picked up a small number of times. The gene calls are TRBV20-1 and TRBJ2-1, with D perhaps TRBD2 (5 bases). The ends were cut back, 4 bases at V and 1 base at J, with 14 bases in the middle. Germline V gene lookup returns CDR1 DFQATT and CDR2 SNEGSKA (reference sequence). There are 15 residues in the CDR3. In DNA, the CDR3 is TGCAGTGCTAACAGCGGCGTGGGTTCCTACAATGAGCAGTTCTTC. Translating it yields CSANSGVGSYNEQFF.

This clonotype occurred many times. This chain joins TRBV7-8 and TRBJ2-2; D not certain. V shed 2 bases and J shed 3 bases, with 7 bases lying between them. This CDR3 comprises 14 residues. In germline, CDR1 is SGHVS, CDR2 FQNEAQ. The CDR3 here is CASSLSVDTGELFF. The CDR3 bases are TGTGCCAGCAGCTTAAGTGTCGACACCGGGGAGCTGTTTTTT.